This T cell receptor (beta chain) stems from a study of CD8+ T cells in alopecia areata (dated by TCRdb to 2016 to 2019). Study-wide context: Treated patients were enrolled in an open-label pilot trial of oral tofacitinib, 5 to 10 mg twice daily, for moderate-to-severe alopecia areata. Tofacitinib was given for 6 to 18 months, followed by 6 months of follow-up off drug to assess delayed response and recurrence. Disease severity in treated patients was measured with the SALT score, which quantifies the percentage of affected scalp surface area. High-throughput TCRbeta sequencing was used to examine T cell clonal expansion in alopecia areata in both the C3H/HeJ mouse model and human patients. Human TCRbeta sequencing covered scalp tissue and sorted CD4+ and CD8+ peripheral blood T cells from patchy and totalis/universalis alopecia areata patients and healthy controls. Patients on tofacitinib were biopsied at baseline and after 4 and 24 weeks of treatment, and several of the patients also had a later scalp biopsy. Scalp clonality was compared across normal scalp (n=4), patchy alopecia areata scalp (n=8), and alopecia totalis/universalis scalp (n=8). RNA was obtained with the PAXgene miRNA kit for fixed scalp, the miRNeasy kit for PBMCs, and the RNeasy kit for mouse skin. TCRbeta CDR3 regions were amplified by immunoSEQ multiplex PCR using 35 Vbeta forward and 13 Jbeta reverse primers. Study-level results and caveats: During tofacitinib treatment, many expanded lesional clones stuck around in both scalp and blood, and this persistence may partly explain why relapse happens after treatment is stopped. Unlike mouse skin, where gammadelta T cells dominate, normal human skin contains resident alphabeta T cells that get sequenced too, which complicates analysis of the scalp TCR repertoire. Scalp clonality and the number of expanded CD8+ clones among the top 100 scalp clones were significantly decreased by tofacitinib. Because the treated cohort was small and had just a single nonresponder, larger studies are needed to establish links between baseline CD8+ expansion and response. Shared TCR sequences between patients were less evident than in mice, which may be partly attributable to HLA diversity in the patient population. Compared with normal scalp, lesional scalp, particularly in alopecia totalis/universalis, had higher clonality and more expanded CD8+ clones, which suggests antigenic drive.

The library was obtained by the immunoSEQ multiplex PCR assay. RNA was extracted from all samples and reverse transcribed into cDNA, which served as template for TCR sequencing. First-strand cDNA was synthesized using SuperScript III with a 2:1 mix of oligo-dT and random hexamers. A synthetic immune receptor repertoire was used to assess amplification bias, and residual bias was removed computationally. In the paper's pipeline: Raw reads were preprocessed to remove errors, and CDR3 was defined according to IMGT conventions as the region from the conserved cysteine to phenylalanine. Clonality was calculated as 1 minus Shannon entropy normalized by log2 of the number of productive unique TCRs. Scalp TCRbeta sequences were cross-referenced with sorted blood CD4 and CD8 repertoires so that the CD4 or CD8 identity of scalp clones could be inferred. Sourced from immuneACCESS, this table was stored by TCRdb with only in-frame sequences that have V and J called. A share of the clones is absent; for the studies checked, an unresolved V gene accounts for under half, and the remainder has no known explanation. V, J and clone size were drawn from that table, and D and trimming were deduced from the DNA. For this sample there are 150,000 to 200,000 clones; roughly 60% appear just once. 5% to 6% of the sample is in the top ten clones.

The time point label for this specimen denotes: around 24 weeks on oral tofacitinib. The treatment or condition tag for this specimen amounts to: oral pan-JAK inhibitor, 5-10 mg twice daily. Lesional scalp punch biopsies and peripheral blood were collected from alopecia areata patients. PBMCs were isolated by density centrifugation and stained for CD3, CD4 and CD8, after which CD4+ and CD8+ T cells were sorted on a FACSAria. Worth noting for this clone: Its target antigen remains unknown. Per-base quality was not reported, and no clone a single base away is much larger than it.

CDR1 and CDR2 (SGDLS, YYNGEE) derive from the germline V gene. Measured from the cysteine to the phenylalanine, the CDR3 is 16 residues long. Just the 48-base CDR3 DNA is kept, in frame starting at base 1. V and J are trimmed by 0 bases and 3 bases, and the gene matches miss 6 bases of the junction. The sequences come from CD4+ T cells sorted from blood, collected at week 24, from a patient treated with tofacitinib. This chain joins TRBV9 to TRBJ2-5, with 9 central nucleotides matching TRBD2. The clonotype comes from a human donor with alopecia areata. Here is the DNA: TGTGCCAGCAGCGTAGGGCCTAGCGGGGCTGAAGAGACCCAGTACTTC. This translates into CASSVGPSGAEETQYF.